The next 3 T cell receptor beta chains were all read from a single sample in a study of cytotoxic CD8 clonotypes in ibrutinib-treated CLL. Sequencing was performed with immunoSEQ multiplex PCR; in TCRdb, only in-frame clones are kept and a portion is missing. The data hold over 200,000 clones, with just over 70% observed a single time. Here the sequenced sample was PBMCs, taken after 12 months of ibrutinib treatment. The origin of the receptors is a human donor with chronic lymphocytic leukemia.

The chain is built from TRBV2 and TRBJ1-5; 7 positions agree with TRBD1. Germline CDR1 SNHLY, CDR2 FYNNEI. This CDR3 has 14 amino acids. J gave up 3 bases and V 5 bases, and 4 bases lay outside the gene matches. CDR3 bases: TGTGCCAGCAGTCGACAGGGTTACAATCAGCCCCAGCATTTT. Translating gives CASSRQGYNQPQHF. The whole variable domain, remainder taken from reference TRBV2 and TRBJ1-5, is EPEVTQTPSHQVTQMGQEVILRCVPISNHLYFYWYRQILGQKVEFLVSFYNNEISEKSEIFDDQFSVERPDGSNFTLKIRSTKLEDSAMYFCASSRQGYNQPQHFGDGTRLSIL.

The chain recombines TRBV4-3 with TRBJ1-5, with unresolved D. V lost 0 bases, J lost 6 bases, and 6 bases lay in between. CDR3 length: 13 amino acids. Germline V CDR1 and CDR2: LGHNA, YSLEER. DNA for the CDR3: TGCGCCAGCAGCCAAGAAATAAGTCAGCCCCAGCATTTT. This gives the protein CASSQEISQPQHF.

The chain carries TRBV28 and TRBJ2-5; the D is unclear. Germline assignment: CDR1 MDHEN and CDR2 SYDVKM. The CDR3 sequence is 15 residues long. V lost 5 bases to trimming and J lost 5 bases, with 18 bases between them. The CDR3 sequence: CASSPRPPSGETQYF. The CDR3 region has the DNA TGTGCCAGCAGTCCCCGGCCTCCCTCGGGCGAGACCCAGTACTTC.